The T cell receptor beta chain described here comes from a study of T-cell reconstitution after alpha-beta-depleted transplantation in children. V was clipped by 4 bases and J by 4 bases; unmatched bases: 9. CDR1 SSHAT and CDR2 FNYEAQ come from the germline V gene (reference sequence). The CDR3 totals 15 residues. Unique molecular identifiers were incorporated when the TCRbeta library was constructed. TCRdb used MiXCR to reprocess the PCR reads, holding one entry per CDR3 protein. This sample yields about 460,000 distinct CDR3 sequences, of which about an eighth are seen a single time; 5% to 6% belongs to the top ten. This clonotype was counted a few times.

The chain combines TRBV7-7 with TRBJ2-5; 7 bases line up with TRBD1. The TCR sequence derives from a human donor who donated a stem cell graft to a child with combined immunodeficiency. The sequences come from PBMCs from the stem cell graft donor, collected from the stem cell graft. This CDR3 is CASSSETGHGETQYF. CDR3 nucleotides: TGTGCCAGCAGCTCCGAGACAGGGCACGGAGAGACCCAGTACTTC.